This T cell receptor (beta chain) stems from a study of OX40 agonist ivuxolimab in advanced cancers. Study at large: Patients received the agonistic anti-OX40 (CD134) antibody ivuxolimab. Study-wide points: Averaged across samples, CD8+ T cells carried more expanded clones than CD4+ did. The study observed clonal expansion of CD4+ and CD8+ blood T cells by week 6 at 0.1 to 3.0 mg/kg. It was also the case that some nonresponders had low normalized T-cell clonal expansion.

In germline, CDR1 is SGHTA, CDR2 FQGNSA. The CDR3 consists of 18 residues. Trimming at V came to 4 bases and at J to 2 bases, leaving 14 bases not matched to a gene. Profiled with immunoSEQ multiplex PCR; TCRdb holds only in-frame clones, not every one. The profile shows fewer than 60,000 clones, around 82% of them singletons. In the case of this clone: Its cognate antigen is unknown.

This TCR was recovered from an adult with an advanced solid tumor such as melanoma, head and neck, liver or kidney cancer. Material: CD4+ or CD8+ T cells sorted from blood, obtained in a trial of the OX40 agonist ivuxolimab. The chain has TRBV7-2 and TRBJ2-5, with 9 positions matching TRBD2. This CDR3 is CASSSRGSRGGRQETQYF. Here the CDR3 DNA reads TGTGCCAGCAGCTCCCGAGGTTCGCGGGGGGGCCGGCAAGAGACCCAGTACTTC.